This T cell receptor beta chain was observed in a study of OX40 agonist ivuxolimab in advanced cancers. At the level of the whole study: Ivuxolimab, which targeted the costimulatory receptor OX40 (CD134), was an agonistic, fully human IgG2 monoclonal antibody. Intravenous ivuxolimab was administered to patients every 2 weeks at six dose levels: 0.01, 0.1, 0.3, 1.5, 3 and 10 mg/kg. Among the 52 dose-escalation patients, approximately 20 had hepatocellular carcinoma, roughly 15 melanoma, 9 renal cell carcinoma and 9 head and neck cancer. A male proportion of nearly 85% and a mean age of approximately 61 years, ranging from roughly 23 to 79, were recorded for the dose-escalation cohort. Prior anti-PD-1, anti-PD-L1 or anti-CTLA-4 therapy was permitted, and checkpoint inhibitors had been received by roughly 42% of dose-escalation patients. Partial responses occurred in three dose-escalation patients, of whom one had hepatocellular carcinoma and two had cutaneous melanoma. Peripheral TCRbeta sequencing was intended to test whether TCR sequence diversity was altered and clonal T-cell expansion was caused by ivuxolimab. The paper describes the monotherapy dose-escalation part (N of about 55 patients) of the phase I trial of ivuxolimab. Overall study results and their limits: Partial responders in the 0.1-3.0 mg/kg groups had among the lowest normalized peripheral clonal expansion, especially among CD8+ T cells. On average, CD8+ T cells showed more expanded clones than CD4+ T cells after ivuxolimab. Clonal expansion of both CD4+ and CD8+ blood T cells was observed from baseline to week 6 at doses 0.1 to 3.0 mg/kg. Low levels of normalized T-cell clonal expansion were also seen in some nonresponding patients. The antigen specificity of the peripheral T cells that underwent clonal expansion was not determined.

The germline V gene specifies MNHEY as CDR1 and SVGAGI as CDR2. V lost 2 bases and J lost 7 bases, and the count of bases not matched to a germline gene is 5. The CDR3 covers 15 residues, taking in both the cysteine and the phenylalanine. Only CDR3 DNA remains: 45 bases, in frame from the first base. Genomic DNA was extracted from sorted cells for sequencing of the TCRbeta CDR3 region. The immunoSEQ Assay was used for sequencing of TCRbeta CDR3 regions. TCRdb carries this immuneACCESS record with in-frame sequences only. Its versions omit some clonotypes, under half of them owing to an unresolved V gene in the studies checked, with the rest unexplained. The table for this sample lists fewer than 30,000 clones; around nine tenths of them were counted only once. Just under 20% of the sample lies in the top ten. Note on this clone: What this receptor recognizes is not known. Per-base qualities were not stored, and no clone one base away is much larger.

Patients with a history of autoimmune disease or receiving systemic immunosuppression were excluded from the trial. Peripheral blood for TCR sequencing was collected from all dose cohorts at baseline, on cycle 4 day 1, and on cycle 7 day 1. The samples were taken from a phase I, first-in-human, multicenter, open-label dose-escalation trial of ivuxolimab. Adults with locally advanced or metastatic melanoma, renal cell carcinoma, hepatocellular carcinoma or head and neck squamous cell carcinoma were enrolled in the trial. Before TCR sequencing, CD4+ T cells and CD8+ T cells were sorted from peripheral blood as separate populations.

The sample here was CD4+ or CD8+ T cells sorted from blood, taken in a trial of the OX40 agonist ivuxolimab. The rearrangement joined TRBV6-5 to TRBJ1-2; a stretch of 12 junction bases matches TRBD1. This sequence originates from an adult with an advanced solid tumor such as melanoma, head and neck, liver or kidney cancer. The DNA sequence reads TGTGCCAGCAGTTACAGGGGGACAGGGGGCAGTGGCTACACCTTC. Its protein reads: CASSYRGTGGSGYTF.